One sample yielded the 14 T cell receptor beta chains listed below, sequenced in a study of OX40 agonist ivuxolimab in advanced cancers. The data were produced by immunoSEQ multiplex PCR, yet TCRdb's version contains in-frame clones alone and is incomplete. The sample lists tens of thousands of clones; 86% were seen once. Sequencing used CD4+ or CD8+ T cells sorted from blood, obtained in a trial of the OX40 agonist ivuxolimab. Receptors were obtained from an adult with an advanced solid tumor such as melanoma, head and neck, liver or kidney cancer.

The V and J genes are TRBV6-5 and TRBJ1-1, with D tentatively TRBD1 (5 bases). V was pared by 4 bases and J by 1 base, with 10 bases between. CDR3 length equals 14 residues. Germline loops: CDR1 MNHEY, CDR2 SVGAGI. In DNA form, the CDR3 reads TGTGCCAGCAGTTCCCGACAGCAGAACACTGAAGCTTTCTTT. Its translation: CASSSRQQNTEAFF.

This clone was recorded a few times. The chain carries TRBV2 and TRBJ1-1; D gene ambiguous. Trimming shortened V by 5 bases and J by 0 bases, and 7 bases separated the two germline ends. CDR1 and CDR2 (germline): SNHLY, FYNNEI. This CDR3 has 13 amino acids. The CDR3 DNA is TGTGCCAGCAGTAACAGCATGAACACTGAAGCTTTCTTT. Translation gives CASSNSMNTEAFF.

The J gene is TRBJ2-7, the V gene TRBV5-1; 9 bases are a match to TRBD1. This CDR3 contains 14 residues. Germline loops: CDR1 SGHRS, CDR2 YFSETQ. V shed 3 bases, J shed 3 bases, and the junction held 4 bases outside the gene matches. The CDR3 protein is CASSSDRGSYEQYF. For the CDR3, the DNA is TGCGCCAGCAGCTCTGACAGGGGGAGCTACGAGCAGTACTTC.

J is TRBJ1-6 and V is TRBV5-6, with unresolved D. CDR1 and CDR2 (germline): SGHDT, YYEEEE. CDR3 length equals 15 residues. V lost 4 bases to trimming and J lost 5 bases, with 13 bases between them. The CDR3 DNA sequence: TGTGCCAGCAGCCCTTCGGGAATCAATAATTCACCCCTCCACTTT. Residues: CASSPSGINNSPLHF.

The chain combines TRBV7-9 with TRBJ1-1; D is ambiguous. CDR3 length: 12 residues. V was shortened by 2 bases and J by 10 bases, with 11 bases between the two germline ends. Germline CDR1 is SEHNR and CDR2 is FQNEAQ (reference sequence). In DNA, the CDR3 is TGTGCCAGCAGCTTATATACGGGGATAGCTTTCTTT. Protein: CASSLYTGIAFF.

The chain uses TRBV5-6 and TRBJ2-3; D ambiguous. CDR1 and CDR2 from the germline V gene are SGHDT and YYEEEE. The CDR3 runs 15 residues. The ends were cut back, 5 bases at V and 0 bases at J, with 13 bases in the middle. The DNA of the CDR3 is TGTGCCAGCAGTCCAGGACGACCTAGCACAGATACGCAGTATTTT. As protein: CASSPGRPSTDTQYF.

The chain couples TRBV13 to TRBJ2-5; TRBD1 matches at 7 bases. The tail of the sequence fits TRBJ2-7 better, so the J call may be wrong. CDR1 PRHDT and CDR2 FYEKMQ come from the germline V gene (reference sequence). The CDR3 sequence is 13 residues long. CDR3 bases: TGTGCCAGCAGCCTGGGACAGCTCTACGAGCAGTACTTC. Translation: CASSLGQLYEQYF.

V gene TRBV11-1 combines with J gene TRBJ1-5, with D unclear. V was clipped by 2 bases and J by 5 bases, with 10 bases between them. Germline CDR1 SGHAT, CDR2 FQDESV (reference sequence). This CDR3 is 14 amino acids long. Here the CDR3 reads CASSLTEGDQPQHF. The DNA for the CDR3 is TGTGCCAGCAGCTTAACGGAAGGCGATCAGCCCCAGCATTTT.

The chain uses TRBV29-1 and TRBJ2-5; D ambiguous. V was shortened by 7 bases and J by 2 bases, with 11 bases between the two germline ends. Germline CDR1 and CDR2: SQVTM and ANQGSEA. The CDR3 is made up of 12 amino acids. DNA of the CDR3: TGCAGCGACTCTACTGGGCAAGAGACCCAGTACTTC. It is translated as CSDSTGQETQYF.

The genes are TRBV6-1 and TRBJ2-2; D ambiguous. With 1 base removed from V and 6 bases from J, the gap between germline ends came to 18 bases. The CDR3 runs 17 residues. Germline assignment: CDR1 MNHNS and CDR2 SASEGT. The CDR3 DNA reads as TGTGCCAGCAGTGAAGTAGTTTCGGCACAGTGGGCCGGGGAGCTGTTTTTT. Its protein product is CASSEVVSAQWAGELFF.

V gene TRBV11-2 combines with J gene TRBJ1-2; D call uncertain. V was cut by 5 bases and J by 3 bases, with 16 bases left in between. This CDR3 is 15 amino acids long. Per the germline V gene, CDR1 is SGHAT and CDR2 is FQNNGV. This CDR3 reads CASSPGPGSYYGYTF. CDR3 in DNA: TGTGCCAGCAGCCCAGGACCGGGATCCTACTATGGCTACACCTTC. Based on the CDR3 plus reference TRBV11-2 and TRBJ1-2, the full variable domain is EAGVAQSPRYKIIEKRQSVAFWCNPISGHATLYWYQQILGQGPKLLIQFQNNGVVDDSQLPKDRFSAERLKGVDSTLKIQPAKLEDSAVYLCASSPGPGSYYGYTFGSGTRLTVV.

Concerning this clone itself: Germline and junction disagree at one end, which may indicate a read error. The CDR3 bases are TGTGCCAGCAGCTTGGGCGCCGGACGAGATTCACCCCTCCACTTT. Translation gives CASSLGAGRDSPLHF. The gene calls are TRBV5-3 and TRBJ1-6; no firm D call. TRBV5-3 is labeled an ORF, and its function is uncertain. This CDR3 has 15 amino acids.

The CDR3 loop reads CASRMTGNYGYTF. The CDR3 region has the DNA TGTGCCAGTAGGATGACAGGGAACTATGGCTACACCTTC. This chain links TRBV19 with TRBJ1-2; 7 bases fit TRBD1. Unmatched junction bases numbered 3, after V lost 6 bases and J lost 2 bases. Germline V gene lookup returns CDR1 LNHDA and CDR2 SQIVND (reference sequence). The CDR3 is 13 residues long.

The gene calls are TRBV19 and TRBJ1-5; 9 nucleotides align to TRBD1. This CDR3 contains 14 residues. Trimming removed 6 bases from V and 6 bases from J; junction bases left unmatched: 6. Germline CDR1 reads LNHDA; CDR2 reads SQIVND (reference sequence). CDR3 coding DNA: TGTGCCAGTAGCGACAGGGGGGGCGTTCAGCCCCAGCATTTT. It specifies CASSDRGGVQPQHF.